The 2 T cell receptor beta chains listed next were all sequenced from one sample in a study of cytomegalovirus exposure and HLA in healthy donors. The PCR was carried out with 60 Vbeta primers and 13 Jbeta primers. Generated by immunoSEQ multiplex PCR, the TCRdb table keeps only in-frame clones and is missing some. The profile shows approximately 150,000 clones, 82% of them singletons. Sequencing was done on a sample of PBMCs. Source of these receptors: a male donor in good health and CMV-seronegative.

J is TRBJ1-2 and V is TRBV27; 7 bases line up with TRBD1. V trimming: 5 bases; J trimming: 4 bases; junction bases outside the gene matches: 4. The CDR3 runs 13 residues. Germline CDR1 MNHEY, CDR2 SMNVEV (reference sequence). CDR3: CASSPGGLYGYTF. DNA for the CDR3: TGTGCCAGCAGTCCAGGGGGTCTCTATGGCTACACCTTC.

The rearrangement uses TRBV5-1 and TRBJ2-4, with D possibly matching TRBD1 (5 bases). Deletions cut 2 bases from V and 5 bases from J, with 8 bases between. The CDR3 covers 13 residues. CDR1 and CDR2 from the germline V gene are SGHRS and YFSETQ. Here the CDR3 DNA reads TGCGCCAGCAGCTTCCAGGGTCAAAACATTCAGTACTTC. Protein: CASSFQGQNIQYF.